The rows below give T cell receptor beta chains drawn from one sample of a study of T cell repertoires in cytomegalovirus infection. TCRdb passed the reads through MiXCR, listing each CDR3 protein once. The sample lists hundreds of thousands of distinct CDR3 sequences, 25% to 35% occurring once. Antigens for these TCRs are unknown. Sequenced here: cultured PBMCs, sampled from culture after CMV antigen stimulation. Receptors originate from a human donor in good health (CMV status not recorded). Some clones in this sample may be carry-over from other donors' samples. The CDR3 runs from the conserved cysteine through the conserved F or W. The D gene is left open where the match is weak. Not every row has a clone size; where given, it reads once, few, many or a size class.

size	V	J	length	D	DNA	CDR3
few	TRBV24-1	TRBJ2-1	15	.	TGTGCCACCAGTGATATTCAGAGCTCCTACAATGAGCAGTTCTTC	CATSDIQSSYNEQFF
few	TRBV7-2	TRBJ2-2	14	TRBD1	TGTGCCAGCAGCTTCTTGACAGGGGGAGCGGAGCTGTTTTTT	CASSFLTGGAELFF
few	TRBV19	TRBJ1-3	15	TRBD1	TGTGCCAGTAGTGACCCCGGGACAGGGGCAAACACCATATATTTT	CASSDPGTGANTIYF
.	TRBV12-3/TRBV12-4	TRBJ1-3	15	.	TGTGCCAGCAGTCGTTGGACAGTTCCTGGAAACACCATATATTTT	CASSRWTVPGNTIYF
.	TRBV12-3/TRBV12-4	TRBJ1-1	14	.	TGTGCCAGCAGTTTGGGCAGGTCAAACACTGAAGCTTTCTTT	CASSLGRSNTEAFF
.	TRBV14	TRBJ2-2	16	.	TGTGCCAGCAGCTTCCGGGGGTCGGGAAGGACCGGGGAGCTGTTTTTT	CASSFRGSGRTGELFF
.	TRBV6-2/TRBV6-3	TRBJ1-3	16	.	TGTGCCAGCAGTTTCACAGGACTCTCATTTGGGGACACCATATATTTT	CASSFTGLSFGDTIYF
.	TRBV3-1	TRBJ1-5	15	.	TGTGCCAGCAGCCAAGGACCGGGACAATTTGTGCCCCAGCATTTT	CASSQGPGQFVPQHF
.	TRBV12-3/TRBV12-4	TRBJ2-4	15	TRBD1	TGTGCCAGCAGTCCTCCGCCGGGACAGTCGAACATTCAGTACTTC	CASSPPPGQSNIQYF
few	TRBV19	TRBJ1-5	16	.	TGTGCCAGTAGCCCCCGGGACACGGTCAGCAATCAGCCCCAGCATTTT	CASSPRDTVSNQPQHF
few	TRBV5-4	TRBJ2-1	15	TRBD2	TGTGCCAGCAGCGCGCAAGCGGGGGGTTACAATGAGCAGTTCTTC	CASSAQAGGYNEQFF